These 21 T cell receptor beta chains were all obtained from the same sample, sequenced in a study of control samples from healthy donors and cancer patients. Clones were sequenced by immunoSEQ multiplex PCR, and TCRdb holds only the in-frame ones, with some missing. Of over 85,000 clones in the sample, 84% were seen once. Sequenced sample: PBMCs. Receptor source: a man in his 70s with lung cancer.

The chain uses TRBV2 and TRBJ2-7; 7 bases map to TRBD1. V shed 8 bases and J 4 bases; nucleotides not matched to a gene: 8. The CDR3 spans 13 residues. Germline V lookup: CDR1 SNHLY, CDR2 FYNNEI. The CDR3 nucleotides are TGTGCCAGCTACAGGGGTCTTTATTACGAGCAGTACTTC. As protein: CASYRGLYYEQYF.

CDR3 DNA sequence: TGTGCCAGCAGTTTCAAGTTCAGCGAGACCCAGTACTTC. This sequence encodes CASSFKFSETQYF. The chain recombines TRBV27 with TRBJ2-5; no firm D call. V was pared by 3 bases and J by 5 bases, with 10 bases between. The CDR3 runs to 13 residues. Germline-derived CDR1 and CDR2 are MNHEY and SMNVEV (reference sequence).

CDR3 sequence reads: CASSRGQGGARSSYEQYF. The CDR3 nucleotides read TGTGCCAGCAGTCGGGGACAGGGGGGAGCCAGGAGCTCCTACGAGCAGTACTTC. The chain joins TRBV6-6 to TRBJ2-7; 11 bases agree with TRBD1. The germline V gene encodes CDR1 MNHNY and CDR2 SVGAGI (reference sequence). With 5 bases clipped from V and 0 bases from J, the junction kept 12 bases outside the gene matches. This CDR3 is built from 18 residues.

J is TRBJ2-2 and V is TRBV7-8; D possibly corresponds to TRBD1 (5 bases). In germline, CDR1 is SGHVS, CDR2 FQNEAQ. The CDR3 is 13 amino acids. V lost 1 base and J 9 bases, leaving 9 bases between the germline ends. The CDR3 here is CASSLDPGRELFF. CDR3 DNA sequence: TGTGCCAGCAGCTTAGATCCAGGGAGGGAGCTGTTTTTT.

This clone came up once. The J gene is TRBJ2-1, the V gene TRBV9; 11 bases match TRBD2. Germline trimming cut 0 bases from V and 2 bases from J; bases unmatched to any gene: 1. CDR1 SGDLS and CDR2 YYNGEE come from the germline V gene. The CDR3 is 16 residues long. The CDR3 DNA reads TGTGCCAGCAGCGTAGTTAGCGGGGGGGCCTACAATGAGCAGTTCTTC. Amino acids: CASSVVSGGAYNEQFF.

This clone was detected a few times. CDR3 region: CASSPNPGGGSTEAFF. CDR3 nucleotides: TGTGCCAGCAGCCCTAACCCGGGAGGTGGGTCCACTGAAGCTTTCTTT. The gene calls are TRBV3-1 (or the pseudogene TRBV3-2) and TRBJ1-1; D gene uncertain. V lost 4 bases and J lost 4, with 19 bases in between. CDR1 LGHDT and CDR2 YNNKEL come from the germline V gene (reference sequence). The CDR3 has 16 amino acids.

The CDR3 here is CASSQGSRTYGYTF. CDR3 nucleotide sequence: TGCGCCAGCAGCCAAGGTTCGCGCACCTATGGCTACACCTTC. The rearrangement joins TRBV4-1 to TRBJ1-2; D uncertain. The CDR3 runs 14 residues. Germline V gene data show CDR1 as MGHRA and CDR2 as YSYEKL. V was shortened by 1 base and J by 4 bases, with 10 bases between the two germline ends.

The chain links TRBV19 to TRBJ1-5; D possibly corresponds to TRBD1 (6 bases). The V and J ends lost 3 bases and 3 bases respectively, with 12 bases between them. The germline V gene has CDR1 LNHDA and CDR2 SQIVND (reference sequence). The CDR3 length is 15 residues. CDR3 in DNA: TGTGCCAGTAGTATTCAGGACAGAACCAATCAGCCCCAGCATTTT. This translates into CASSIQDRTNQPQHF.

The chain combines TRBV2 with TRBJ2-4, with D maybe TRBD1 (5 bases). The germline gives CDR1 SNHLY, CDR2 FYNNEI. This CDR3 region has 15 residues. Trimming removed 7 bases from V and 0 bases from J, with 13 bases in between. The DNA for the CDR3 is TGTGCCAGCAAGGTCAGGGATCTAGCCAAAAACATTCAGTACTTC. Its protein is CASKVRDLAKNIQYF.

The rearrangement uses TRBV19 and TRBJ1-5; perhaps TRBD1 as D (6 bases). V was shortened by 4 bases and J by 2 bases, with 9 bases between the two germline ends. The CDR3 loop spans 14 amino acids. Germline V lookup: CDR1 LNHDA, CDR2 SQIVND (reference sequence). CDR3 bases: TGTGCCAGTAGTAGGGCAGGGGGCAATCAGCCCCAGCATTTT. Encoded protein: CASSRAGGNQPQHF.

This chain joins TRBV4-3 and TRBJ2-3; TRBD2 aligns across 7 bases. The germline CDR1 and CDR2 sequences are LGHNA and YSLEER. Trimming at V came to 1 base and at J to 4 bases, leaving 2 bases not matched to a gene. The CDR3 is 14 amino acids. CDR3 sequence (DNA): TGCGCCAGCAGCCAAGGGGACTACTCAGATACGCAGTATTTT. Translating it yields CASSQGDYSDTQYF.

The rearrangement joins TRBV25-1 to TRBJ2-4; 7 positions agree with TRBD1. CDR1 MGHDK and CDR2 SYGVNS come from the germline V gene. The CDR3 has 16 amino acids. V was clipped by 3 bases and J by 1 base; unmatched bases: 6. The DNA for the CDR3 is TGTGCCAGCAGTGATAACAGGGGTCCGGCCAAAAACATTCAGTACTTC. As protein: CASSDNRGPAKNIQYF.

The chain's CDR3 is CASSYSTSGLLSNEQFF. Here the CDR3 DNA reads TGTGCCAGCAGTTACTCGACTAGCGGGCTCCTCTCCAATGAGCAGTTCTTC. The chain employs TRBV6-2 or TRBV6-3 and TRBJ2-1, with TRBD2 matching over 10 bases. The CDR3 length is 17 residues. The germline CDR1 and CDR2 sequences are MNHEY and SVGEGT. V was pared by 0 bases and J by 6 bases, with 8 bases of the junction left unmatched.

The chain uses TRBV27 and TRBJ1-2; 11 positions agree with TRBD1. The CDR3 extends over 14 amino acids. With V trimmed by 7 bases and J by 3 bases, 4 bases remained unmatched. The V gene's germline CDR1 is MNHEY and CDR2 SMNVEV (reference sequence). CDR3 DNA: TGTGCCAGCACCCCGGACAGGGGGCACTATGGCTACACCTTC. The encoded protein is CASTPDRGHYGYTF.

The chain has TRBV6-5 and TRBJ2-2; D is unclear. The CDR3 spans 16 residues. V lost 2 bases and J 5 bases, leaving 15 bases between the germline ends. Per the germline V gene, CDR1 is MNHEY and CDR2 is SVGAGI. The CDR3 spells CASSYRARIRTGELFF. The CDR3 DNA reads as TGTGCCAGCAGTTACAGGGCCCGGATTAGAACCGGGGAGCTGTTTTTT.

The chain joins TRBV12-3 or TRBV12-4 to TRBJ2-3; D remains unclear. V was cut by 8 bases and J by 2 bases, with 5 bases left in between. There are 11 residues in the CDR3. Here the CDR3 reads CASRNTDTQYF. The CDR3 DNA reads TGTGCCAGCCGAAACACAGATACGCAGTATTTT.

Regarding this clone: This sample also contains other DNA sequences that code for the same CDR3. This chain uses TRBV27 with TRBJ1-3, with D possibly being TRBD1 (5 bases). Trimming took off 5 bases at V and 4 bases at J, with 9 bases between the two ends. Germline CDR1 reads MNHEY; CDR2 reads SMNVEV (reference sequence). The CDR3 is 13 amino acids. The CDR3, as DNA: TGTGCCAGCAGTCGCGGGGGGGGAAACACCATATATTTT. It is translated as CASSRGGGNTIYF.

In its sample, this clone was seen once. This chain links TRBV19 with TRBJ2-1; D perhaps matches TRBD1 (6 bases). V was shortened by 0 bases and J by 4 bases, with 10 bases between the two germline ends. The CDR3 is made up of 15 amino acids. In germline, CDR1 is LNHDA, CDR2 SQIVND (reference sequence). This CDR3 is CASSIDWTVYNEQFF. The CDR3 bases are TGTGCCAGTAGTATAGATTGGACAGTTTACAATGAGCAGTTCTTC.

The rearrangement joins TRBV5-1 to TRBJ2-1; D unclear. V lost 2 bases, J lost 7 bases, and 16 bases lay in between. Germline V CDR1 and CDR2: SGHRS, YFSETQ. This CDR3 comprises 15 residues. The CDR3 loop is CASSLRGAMENEQFF. CDR3 nucleotide sequence: TGCGCCAGCAGCTTACGAGGAGCGATGGAGAATGAGCAGTTCTTC.

The rearrangement uses TRBV6-1 and TRBJ1-3; D ambiguous. Trimming cost V 0 bases and J 0 bases, with 3 bases left between them. CDR1 MNHNS and CDR2 SASEGT come from the germline V gene. The CDR3 runs 14 residues. CDR3 loop: CASSEASSGNTIYF. CDR3 bases: TGTGCCAGCAGTGAAGCCAGCTCTGGAAACACCATATATTTT.

The chain employs TRBV11-2 and TRBJ2-7; TRBD2 might be the D (6 bases). CDR3 length: 15 residues. In germline, CDR1 is SGHAT, CDR2 FQNNGV. V shed 5 bases and J shed 2 bases, with 16 bases lying between them. The CDR3 DNA reads TGTGCCAGCAGCCCGGGAAGCGGGCCTGCCTACGAGCAGTACTTC. Protein sequence: CASSPGSGPAYEQYF.